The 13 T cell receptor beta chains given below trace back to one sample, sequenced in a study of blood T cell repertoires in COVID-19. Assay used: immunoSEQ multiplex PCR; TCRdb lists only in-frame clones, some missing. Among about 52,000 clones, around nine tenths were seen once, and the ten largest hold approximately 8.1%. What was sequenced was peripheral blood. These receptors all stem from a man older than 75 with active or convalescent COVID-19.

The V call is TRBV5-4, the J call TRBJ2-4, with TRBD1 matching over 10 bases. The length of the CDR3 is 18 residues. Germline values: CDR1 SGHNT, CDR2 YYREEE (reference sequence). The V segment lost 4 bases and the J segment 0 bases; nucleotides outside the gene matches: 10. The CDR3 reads CASSTGQGIPVAKNIQYF. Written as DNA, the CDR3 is TGTGCCAGCAGCACGGGACAGGGGATACCCGTAGCCAAAAACATTCAGTACTTC.

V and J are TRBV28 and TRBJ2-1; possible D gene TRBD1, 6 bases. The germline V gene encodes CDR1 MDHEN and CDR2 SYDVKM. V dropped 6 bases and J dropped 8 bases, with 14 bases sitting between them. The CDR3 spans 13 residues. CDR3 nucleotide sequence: TGTGCCAGCAGCTTGAATCAGGGGTATGAGCAGTTCTTC. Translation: CASSLNQGYEQFF.

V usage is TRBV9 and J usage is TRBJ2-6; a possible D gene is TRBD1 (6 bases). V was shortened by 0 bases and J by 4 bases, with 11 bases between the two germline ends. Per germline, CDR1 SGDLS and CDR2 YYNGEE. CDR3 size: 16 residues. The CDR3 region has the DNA TGTGCCAGCAGCGTAGCTACGGGGACAGGGGCCAACGTCCTGACTTTC. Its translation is CASSVATGTGANVLTF.

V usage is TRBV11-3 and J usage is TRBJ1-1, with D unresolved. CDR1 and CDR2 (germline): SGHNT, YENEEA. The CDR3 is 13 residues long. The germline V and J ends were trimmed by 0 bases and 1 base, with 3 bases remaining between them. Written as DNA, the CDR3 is TGTGCCAGCAGCTTAGATCGGAACACTGAAGCTTTCTTT. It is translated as CASSLDRNTEAFF.

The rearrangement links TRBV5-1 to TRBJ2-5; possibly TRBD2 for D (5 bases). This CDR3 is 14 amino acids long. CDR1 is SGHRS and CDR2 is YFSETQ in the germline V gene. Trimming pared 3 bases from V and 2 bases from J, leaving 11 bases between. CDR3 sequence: CASSYGLVQETQYF. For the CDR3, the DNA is TGCGCCAGCAGCTACGGACTGGTTCAAGAGACCCAGTACTTC.

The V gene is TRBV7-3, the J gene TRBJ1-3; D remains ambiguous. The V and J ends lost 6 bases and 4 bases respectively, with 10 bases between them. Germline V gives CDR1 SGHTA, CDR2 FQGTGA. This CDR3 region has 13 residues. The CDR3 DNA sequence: TGTGCCAGCAGGCGAGATCCAGGAAACACCATATATTTT. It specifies CASRRDPGNTIYF.

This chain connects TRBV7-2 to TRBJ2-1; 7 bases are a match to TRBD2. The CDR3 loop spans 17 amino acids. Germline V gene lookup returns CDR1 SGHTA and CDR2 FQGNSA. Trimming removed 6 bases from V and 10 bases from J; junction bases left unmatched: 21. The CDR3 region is CASRDPWVAERGLEQFF. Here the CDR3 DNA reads TGTGCCAGCAGAGACCCCTGGGTAGCGGAGCGGGGTTTAGAGCAGTTCTTC. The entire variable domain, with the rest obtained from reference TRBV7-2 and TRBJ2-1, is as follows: GAGVSQSPSNKVTEKGKDVELRCDPISGHTALYWYRQSLGQGLEFLIYFQGNSAPDKSGLPSDRFSAERTGGSVSTLTIQRTQQEDSAVYLCASRDPWVAERGLEQFFGPGTRLTVL.

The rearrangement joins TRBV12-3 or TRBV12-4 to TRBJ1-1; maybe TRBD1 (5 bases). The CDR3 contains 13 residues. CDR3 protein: CTPAGQLNTEAFF. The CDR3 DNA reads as TGTACCCCTGCGGGGCAGCTGAACACTGAAGCTTTCTTT.

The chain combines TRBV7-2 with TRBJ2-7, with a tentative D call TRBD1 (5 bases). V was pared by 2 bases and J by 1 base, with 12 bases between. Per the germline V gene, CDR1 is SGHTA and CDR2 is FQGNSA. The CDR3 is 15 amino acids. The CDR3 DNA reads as TGTGCCAGCAGCTTAACAGGAGCTGCTTCCTACGAGCAGTACTTC. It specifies CASSLTGAASYEQYF.

CDR3 residues: CAWKNSEGAANEKLFF. CDR3 nucleotides: TGTGCCTGGAAAAACAGCGAGGGGGCTGCTAATGAAAAACTGTTTTTT. This rearrangement joins TRBV30 to TRBJ1-4; 7 bases map to TRBD1. CDR3 size: 16 residues. Per the germline V gene, CDR1 is GTSNPN and CDR2 is SVGIG (reference sequence). V was clipped by 4 bases and J by 3 bases; unmatched bases: 11. The complete variable domain, with remaining parts taken from reference TRBV30 and TRBJ1-4, reads SQTIHQWPATLVQPVGSPLSLECTVEGTSNPNLYWYRQAAGRGLQLLFYSVGIGQISSEVPQNLSASRPQDRQFILSSKKLLLSDSGFYLCAWKNSEGAANEKLFFGSGTQLSVL.

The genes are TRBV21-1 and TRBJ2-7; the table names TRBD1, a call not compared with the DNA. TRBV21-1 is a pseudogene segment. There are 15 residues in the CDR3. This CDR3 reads CASSKGSDKPYEQYF. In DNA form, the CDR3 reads TGTGCCAGCAGCAAAGGTAGTGACAAACCCTACGAGCAGTACTTC.

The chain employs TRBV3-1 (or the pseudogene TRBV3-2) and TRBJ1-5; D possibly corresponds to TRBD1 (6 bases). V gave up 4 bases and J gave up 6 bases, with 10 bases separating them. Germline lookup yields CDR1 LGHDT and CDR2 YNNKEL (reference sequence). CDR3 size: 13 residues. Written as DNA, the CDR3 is TGTGCCAGCAGCCGACAGGAAAGTCAGCCCCAGCATTTT. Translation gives CASSRQESQPQHF.

DNA of the CDR3: TGTGCCAGCAGCCAGGGGCTAGCGGGAGTAAGAAACATTCAGTACTTC. It is translated as CASSQGLAGVRNIQYF. The rearrangement joins TRBV9 to TRBJ2-4; 10 bases fit TRBD2. Germline V lookup: CDR1 SGDLS, CDR2 YYNGEE. With V trimmed by 4 bases and J by 6 bases, 10 bases remained unmatched. The CDR3 is 16 residues long.